This TCR beta chain comes out of a study of neurological immune-mediated disorders. Trimming removed 1 base from V and 3 bases from J; junction bases left unmatched: 5. Germline lookup yields CDR1 SGHNT and CDR2 YYREEE (reference sequence). The CDR3 is 16 amino acids. This clonotype came up many times. In every sequencing run, more than 180 million TCR-beta sequences were generated from 15-18 subjects. TCRdb used MiXCR to reprocess the 5' RACE reads, holding one entry per CDR3 protein. The sample carries 65,000 to 80,000 distinct CDR3 sequences, 17% recorded once. Material for sequencing was PBMCs. The clonotype originates from a woman aged 40 to 50 in good health. The V and J genes are TRBV5-4 and TRBJ1-2; TRBD1 matches at 11 bases. The CDR3 bases are TGTGCCAGCAGCTTGCCCGGGACAGGGGGTGACTATGGCTACACCTTC. It codes for CASSLPGTGGDYGYTF.